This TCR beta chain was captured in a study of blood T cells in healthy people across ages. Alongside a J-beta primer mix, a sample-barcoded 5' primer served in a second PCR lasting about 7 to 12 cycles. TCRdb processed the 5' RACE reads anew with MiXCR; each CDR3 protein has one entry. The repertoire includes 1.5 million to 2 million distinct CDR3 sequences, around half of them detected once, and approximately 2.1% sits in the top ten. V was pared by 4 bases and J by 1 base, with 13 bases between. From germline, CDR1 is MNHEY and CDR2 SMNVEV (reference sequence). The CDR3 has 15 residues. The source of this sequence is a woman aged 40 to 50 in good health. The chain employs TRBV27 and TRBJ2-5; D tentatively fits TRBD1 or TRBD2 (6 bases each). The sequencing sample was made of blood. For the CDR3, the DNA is TGTGCCAGCAGTTCCCAGGAGGGGGGCCAAGAGACCCAGTACTTC. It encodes CASSSQEGGQETQYF.